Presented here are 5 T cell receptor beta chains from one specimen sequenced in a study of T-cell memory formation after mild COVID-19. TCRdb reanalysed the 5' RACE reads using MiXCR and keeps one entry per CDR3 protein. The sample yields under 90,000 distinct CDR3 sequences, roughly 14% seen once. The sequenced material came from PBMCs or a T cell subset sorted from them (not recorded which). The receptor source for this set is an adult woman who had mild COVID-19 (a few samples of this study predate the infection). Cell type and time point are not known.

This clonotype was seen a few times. CDR3 sequence reads: CASSEWRVLAGGLRVETQYF. CDR3 sequence (DNA): TGTGCCAGCAGTGAATGGAGGGTACTAGCGGGAGGTTTGAGGGTGGAGACCCAGTACTTC. This chain links TRBV25-1 with TRBJ2-5, with 12 bases fitting TRBD2. The CDR3 consists of 20 residues. The V and J ends lost 1 base and 5 bases, in that order; junction bases with no gene match: 17. Germline V lookup: CDR1 MGHDK, CDR2 SYGVNS.

The CDR3 sequence: CAISDGYEQYF. The CDR3, as DNA: TGTGCCATCAGTGACGGGTACGAGCAGTACTTC. This chain connects TRBV10-3 to TRBJ2-7; D not resolved. The V end was cut by 3 bases, the J end by 4 bases, with 4 bases between. CDR3 size: 11 residues. CDR1 is ENHRY, CDR2 SYGVKD, per germline.

CDR3 residues: CASSLHHRGVFYNEQFF. Written as DNA, the CDR3 is TGTGCCAGCAGCTTACATCACAGGGGGGTTTTCTACAATGAGCAGTTCTTC. The V gene is TRBV7-3, the J gene TRBJ2-1, with 8 nucleotides matching TRBD1. Germline loops: CDR1 SGHTA, CDR2 FQGTGA. The CDR3 runs to 17 residues. The V and J ends lost 2 bases and 3 bases, in that order; junction bases with no gene match: 9.

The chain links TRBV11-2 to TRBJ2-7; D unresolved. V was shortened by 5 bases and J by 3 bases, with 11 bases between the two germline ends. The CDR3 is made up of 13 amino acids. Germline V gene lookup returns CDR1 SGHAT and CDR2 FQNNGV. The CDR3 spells CASSPLAFYEQYF. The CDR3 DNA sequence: TGTGCCAGCAGCCCCCTGGCCTTCTACGAGCAGTACTTC.

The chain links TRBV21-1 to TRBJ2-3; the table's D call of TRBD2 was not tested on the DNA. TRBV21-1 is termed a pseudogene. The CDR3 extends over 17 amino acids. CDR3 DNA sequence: TGTGCCAGCAGCAAATCCGCCCGGGACTTGCGTGTGGATACGCAGTATTTT. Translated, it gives CASSKSARDLRVDTQYF.